This TCR beta chain was sequenced during a study of blood T cell repertoires in COVID-19 (dated by TCRdb to the early 2020s). As for the study more broadly: Samples from collaborators originated in the United States, Italy and Spain and spanned both the acute and convalescent phases of COVID-19. HLA class I and class II types, where available, came from metadata supplied by the sample provider rather than from assay-based typing. The repertoires were made available in a free public database intended to serve as a resource for research on the immune response to SARS-CoV-2. The prospective study material was composed of cDNA or gDNA derived from T cells, B-cell-depleted T cells, or PBMCs. Subjects who had been exposed to COVID-19, were actively infected with it, or had recovered from it provided the deeply sampled blood TCRbeta repertoires that made up the dataset. The samples were drawn from the first 160 participants of the ongoing ImmuneRACE study and from 950 to 1,500 subjects provided by 6 global collaborators. A de-identified subject ID, COVID-19 status, age in years and sex were almost always included in the sample metadata.

CDR1 and CDR2 are drawn from the germline V gene: SQVTM, ANQGSEA. Inclusive of the bounding cysteine and phenylalanine, the CDR3 is 14 residues long. Only the CDR3 DNA stays, 42 bases, in frame from base 1. At the junction V is shortened by 6 bases and J by 10 bases; bases outside the gene matches: 13. The immunoSEQ Assay, a bias-controlled multiplex PCR, was used to amplify TCRbeta CDR3 regions from genomic DNA. As for how the authors treated the data: The number of nucleated cells in each sample was estimated by amplification of reference gene primers within the assay. To quantify the absolute abundance of each unique TCRbeta CDR3 rearrangement, sequence reads were collapsed and filtered. For each sample, productive Simpson clonality was calculated as the square root of Simpson's diversity index over productive rearrangements. In TCRdb, the immuneACCESS table is reduced to in-frame sequences with V and J assigned. These tables do not hold every clone; where another copy was compared, an unresolved V gene accounts for under half, and the others remain unexplained. V and J calls and clone size follow that table, whereas D and trimming were derived from the DNA. This sample has 200,000 to 300,000 clones in its table, and roughly 88% of those were observed once. The ten top clones hold roughly 2.4% of the sample.

Broader findings and caveats from the paper: The quantity of clinical and demographic metadata differed by source and by participant and was supplied without curation.

For this clone: It lacks a known antigen. Within one base of it there is no much larger clone, and no base qualities were kept.

Participants in the prospective study were enrolled through a virtual design, were aged roughly 18 to 100 years, and lived in about two dozen United States geographic areas. In the prospective study, participants were assigned to cohorts based on the clinical history participants reported in a screening survey and a study questionnaire. Mobile phlebotomists in the prospective study collected whole blood, serum and a nasopharyngeal or oropharyngeal swab from every participant. Prospective study participants could optionally give additional blood draws and questionnaires over an approximately two-month period. Blood samples from the prospective study were shipped frozen or at room temperature prior to DNA extraction.

The rearrangement joined TRBV29-1 to TRBJ2-1; a stretch of 9 junction bases matches TRBD1. The sample taken for sequencing was PBMCs or T cells enriched from blood (not recorded which). This TCR was sampled from a woman aged 40 to 49 with acute COVID-19. The encoded CDR3 is CSVIRDRESREQFF. The DNA is as follows: TGCAGCGTGATCCGGGACAGGGAGTCACGGGAGCAGTTCTTC.